This TCR beta chain is from a study of OX40 agonist ivuxolimab in advanced cancers. The table came from immunoSEQ multiplex PCR; TCRdb's copy has only in-frame clones and leaves some out. The sample lists roughly 60,000 clones; about 86% were seen once. There are 13 residues in the CDR3. V shed 1 base and J shed 3 bases, with 7 bases lying between them. Germline-derived CDR1 and CDR2 are MNHNS and SASEGT. This specimen consisted of CD4+ or CD8+ T cells sorted from blood, obtained in a trial of the OX40 agonist ivuxolimab. The receptor was isolated from an adult with an advanced solid tumor such as melanoma, head and neck, liver or kidney cancer. This sequence joins TRBV6-1 and TRBJ2-7; D unresolved. CDR3 residues: CASSEEGYYEQYF. DNA of the CDR3: TGTGCCAGCAGTGAAGAAGGGTACTACGAGCAGTACTTC.